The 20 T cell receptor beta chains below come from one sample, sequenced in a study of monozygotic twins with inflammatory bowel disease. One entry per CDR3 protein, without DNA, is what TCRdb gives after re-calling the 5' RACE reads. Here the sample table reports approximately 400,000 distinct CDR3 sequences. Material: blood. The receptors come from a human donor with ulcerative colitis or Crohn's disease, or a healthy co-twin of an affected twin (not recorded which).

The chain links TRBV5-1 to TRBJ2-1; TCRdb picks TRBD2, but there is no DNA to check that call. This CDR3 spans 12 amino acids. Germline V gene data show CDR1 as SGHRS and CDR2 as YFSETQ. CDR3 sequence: CASSRGNNEQFF.

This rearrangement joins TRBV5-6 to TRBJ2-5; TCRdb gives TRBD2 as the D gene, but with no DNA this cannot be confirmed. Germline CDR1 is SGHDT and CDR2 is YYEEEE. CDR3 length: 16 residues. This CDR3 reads CASSLGKGLAGETQYF.

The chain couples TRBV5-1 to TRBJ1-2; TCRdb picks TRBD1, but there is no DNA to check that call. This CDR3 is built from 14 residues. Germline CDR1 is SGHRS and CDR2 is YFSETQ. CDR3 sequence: CASRFERGAGGYTF.

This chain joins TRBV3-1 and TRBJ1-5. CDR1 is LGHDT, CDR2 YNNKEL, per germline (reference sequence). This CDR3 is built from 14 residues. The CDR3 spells CASSQDLSNQPQHF.

The CDR3 spells CATLALPNTEAFF. The chain has TRBV12-3 or TRBV12-4 and TRBJ1-1. The CDR3 contains 13 residues.

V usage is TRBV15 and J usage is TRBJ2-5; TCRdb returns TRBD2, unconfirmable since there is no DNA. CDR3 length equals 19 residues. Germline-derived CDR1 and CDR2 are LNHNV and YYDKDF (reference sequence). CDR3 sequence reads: CATSRDWTLDSPLLETQYF.

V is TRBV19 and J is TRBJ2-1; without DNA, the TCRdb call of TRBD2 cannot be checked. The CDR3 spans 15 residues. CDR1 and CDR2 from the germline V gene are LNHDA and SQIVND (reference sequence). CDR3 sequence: CAAGYPGGPTNEQFF.

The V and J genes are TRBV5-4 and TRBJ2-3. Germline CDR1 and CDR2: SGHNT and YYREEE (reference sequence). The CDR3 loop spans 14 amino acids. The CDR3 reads CASRPELATDTQYF.

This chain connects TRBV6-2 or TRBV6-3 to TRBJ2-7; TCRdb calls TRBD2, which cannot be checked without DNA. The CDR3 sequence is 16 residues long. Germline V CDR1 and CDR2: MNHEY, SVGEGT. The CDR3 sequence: CASSYSPGLAAYEQYF.

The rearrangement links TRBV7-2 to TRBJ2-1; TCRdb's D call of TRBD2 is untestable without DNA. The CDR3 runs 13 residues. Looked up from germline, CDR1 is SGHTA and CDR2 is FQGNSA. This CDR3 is CASSPREGGVQFF.

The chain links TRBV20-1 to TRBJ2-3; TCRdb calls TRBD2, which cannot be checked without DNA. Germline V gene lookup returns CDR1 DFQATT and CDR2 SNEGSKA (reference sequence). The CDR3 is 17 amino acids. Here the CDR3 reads CSARSMKREGGLDTQYF.

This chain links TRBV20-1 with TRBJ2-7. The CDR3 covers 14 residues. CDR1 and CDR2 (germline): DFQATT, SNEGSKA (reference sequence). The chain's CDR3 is CSARDELRVYEQYF.

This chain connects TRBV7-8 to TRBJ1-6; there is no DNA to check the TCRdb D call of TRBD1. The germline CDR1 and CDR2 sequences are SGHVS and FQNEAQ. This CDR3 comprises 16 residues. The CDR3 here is CASSPPGTGNRASLHF.

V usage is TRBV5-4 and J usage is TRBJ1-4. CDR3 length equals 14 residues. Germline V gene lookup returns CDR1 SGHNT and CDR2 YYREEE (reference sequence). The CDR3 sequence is CASSFSSTNEKLFF.

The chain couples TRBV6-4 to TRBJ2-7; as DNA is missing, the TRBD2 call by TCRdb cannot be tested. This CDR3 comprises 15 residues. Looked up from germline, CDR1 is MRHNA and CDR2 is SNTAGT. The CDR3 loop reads CASSEGSDSSYEQYF.

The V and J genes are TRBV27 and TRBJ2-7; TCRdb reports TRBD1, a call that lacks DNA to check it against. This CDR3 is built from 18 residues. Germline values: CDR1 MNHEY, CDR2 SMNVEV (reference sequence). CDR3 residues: CASSLSKGSGQGPYEQYF.

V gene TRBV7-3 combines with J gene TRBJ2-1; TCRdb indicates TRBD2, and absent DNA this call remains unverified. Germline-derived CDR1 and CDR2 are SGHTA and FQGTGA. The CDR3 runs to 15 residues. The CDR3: CASSLRLAGSNEQFF.

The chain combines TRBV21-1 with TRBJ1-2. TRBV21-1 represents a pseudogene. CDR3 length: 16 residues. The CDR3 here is CASSKGTANFNYGYTF.

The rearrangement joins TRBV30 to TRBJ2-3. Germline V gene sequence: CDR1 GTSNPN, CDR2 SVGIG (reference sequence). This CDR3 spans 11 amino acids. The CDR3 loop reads CAWQTGDTQYF.

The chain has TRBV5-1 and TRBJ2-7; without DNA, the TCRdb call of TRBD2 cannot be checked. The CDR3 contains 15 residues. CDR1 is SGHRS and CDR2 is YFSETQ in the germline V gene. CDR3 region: CASSLGDSKVYEQYF.